Detailed here is one T cell receptor (beta chain). The sample belongs to a study of blood T cell repertoires in COVID-19. Overall study: T cells, B-cell-depleted T cells, or PBMCs supplied cDNA or gDNA.

Original analysis: Scientists estimated how many nucleated cells there were by amplifying reference gene primers. The method was immunoSEQ multiplex PCR; TCRdb's version includes in-frame clones alone and lacks a portion of them. From that table come the V and J calls and clone size; the DNA was used to work out D and trimming. The repertoire consists of approximately 270,000 clones, with approximately 88% occurring once and the leading ten covering under 2.5%. The CDR3 is 13 residues long. CDR1 is MNHEY, CDR2 SMNVEV, per germline (reference sequence). Trimming cost V 5 bases and J 2 bases, with 10 bases left between them.

The V and J genes are TRBV27 and TRBJ2-7; D is uncertain. The sequenced material came from peripheral blood. The TCR comes from a man aged 50 or older with acute or convalescent COVID-19. The CDR3 sequence: CASSPQYPYEQYF. As DNA, the CDR3 is TGTGCCAGCAGTCCCCAGTACCCCTACGAGCAGTACTTC.